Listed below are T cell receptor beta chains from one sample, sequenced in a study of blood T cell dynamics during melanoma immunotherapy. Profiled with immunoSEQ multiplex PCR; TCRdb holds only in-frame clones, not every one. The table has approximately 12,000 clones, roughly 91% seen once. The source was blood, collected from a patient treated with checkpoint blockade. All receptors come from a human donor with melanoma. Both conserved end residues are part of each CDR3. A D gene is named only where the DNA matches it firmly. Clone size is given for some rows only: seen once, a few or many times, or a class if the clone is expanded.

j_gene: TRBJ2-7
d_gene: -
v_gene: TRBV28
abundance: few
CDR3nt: TGTGCCAGCAGTTCATCCTTCGTGGGGTGGGACCCCTACGAGCAGTACTTC
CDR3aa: CASSSSFVGWDPYEQYF

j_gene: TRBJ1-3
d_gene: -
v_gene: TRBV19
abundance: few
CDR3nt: TGTGCCAGTAGTATAGTCGGCTCTGGAAACACCATATATTTT
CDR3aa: CASSIVGSGNTIYF

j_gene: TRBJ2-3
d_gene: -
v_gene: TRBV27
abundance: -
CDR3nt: TGTGCCAGCACCCTAGTGGCAGGGTGGGATACGCAGTATTTT
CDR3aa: CASTLVAGWDTQYF

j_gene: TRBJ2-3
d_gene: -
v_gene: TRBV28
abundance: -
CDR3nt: TGTGCCAGCAGTCTCCGGGGTGGCAGGGCGTCAGATACGCAGTATTTT
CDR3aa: CASSLRGGRASDTQYF

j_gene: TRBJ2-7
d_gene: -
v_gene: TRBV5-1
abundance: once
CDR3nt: TGCGCCAACCGGGAGTGCCTCTACGAGCAGTACTTC
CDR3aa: CANRECLYEQYF

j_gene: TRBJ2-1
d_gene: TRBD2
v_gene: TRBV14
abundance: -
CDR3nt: TGTGCCAGCAGCCTCAGACTAGCGGGAGGGCGCTCCTACAATGAGCAGTTCTTC
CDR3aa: CASSLRLAGGRSYNEQFF

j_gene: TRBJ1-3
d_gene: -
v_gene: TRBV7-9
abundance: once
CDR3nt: TGTGCCAGCAGCTTAGACCGGAGCTCTGGAAACACCATATATTTT
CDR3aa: CASSLDRSSGNTIYF

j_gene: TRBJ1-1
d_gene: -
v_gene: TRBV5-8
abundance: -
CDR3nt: TGTGCCAGCAGCTACAGGGAACCGAACACTGAAGCTTTCTTT
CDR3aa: CASSYREPNTEAFF

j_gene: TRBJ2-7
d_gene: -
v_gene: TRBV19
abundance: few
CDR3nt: TGTGCCAGTAGTAACGGACGGCTTTCCTACGAGCAGTACTTC
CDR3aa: CASSNGRLSYEQYF

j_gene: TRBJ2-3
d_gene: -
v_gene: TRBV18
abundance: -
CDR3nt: TGTGCCAGCTCACCTGGAGACAGTACGGATACGCAGTATTTT
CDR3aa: CASSPGDSTDTQYF

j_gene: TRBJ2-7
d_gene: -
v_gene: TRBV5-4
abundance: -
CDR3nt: TGTGCCACCTCCGACGGTGGGATCGACGAGCAGTACTTC
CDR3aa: CATSDGGIDEQYF

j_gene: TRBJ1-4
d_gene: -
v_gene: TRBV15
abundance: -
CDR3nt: TGTGCCACCAGCAGAGATCAGGGGCGTAATGAAAAACTGTTTTTT
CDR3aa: CATSRDQGRNEKLFF

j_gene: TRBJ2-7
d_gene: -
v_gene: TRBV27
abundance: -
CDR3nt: TGTGCCAGCAGTTTTACTACAGGGAGGGGATACGAGCAGTACTTC
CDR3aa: CASSFTTGRGYEQYF

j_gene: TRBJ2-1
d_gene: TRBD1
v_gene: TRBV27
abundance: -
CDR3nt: TGTGCCAGCAGTTCAAGCCGGACAGGGGTCTACAATGAGCAGTTCTTC
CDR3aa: CASSSSRTGVYNEQFF

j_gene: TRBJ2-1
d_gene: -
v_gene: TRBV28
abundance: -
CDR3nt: TGTGCCAGCAGTTTCTACGGGTATTCCTACAATGAGCAGTTCTTC
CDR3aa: CASSFYGYSYNEQFF

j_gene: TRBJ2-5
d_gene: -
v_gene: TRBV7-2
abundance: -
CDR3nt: TGTGCCAGCAGCTTCCAGGTTCAAGAGACCCAGTACTTC
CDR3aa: CASSFQVQETQYF

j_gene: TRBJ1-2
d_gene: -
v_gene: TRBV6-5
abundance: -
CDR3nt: TGTGCCAGCAGTTACGGGGGAGGCTATGGCTACACCTTC
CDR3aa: CASSYGGGYGYTF

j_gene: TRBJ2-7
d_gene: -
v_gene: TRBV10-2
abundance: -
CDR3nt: TGCGCCAGCAGCGGACCGCGGAGCTACGAGCAGTACTTC
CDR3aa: CASSGPRSYEQYF

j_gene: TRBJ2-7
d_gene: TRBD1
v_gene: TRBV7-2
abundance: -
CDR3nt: TGTGCCAGCAGCCCGAGACAGGGGGCGAACGAGCAGTACTTC
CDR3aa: CASSPRQGANEQYF

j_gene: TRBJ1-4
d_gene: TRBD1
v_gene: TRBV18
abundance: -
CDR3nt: TGTGCCAGCTCATCCACAGGGGGCTCGGCTAATGAAAAACTGTTTTTT
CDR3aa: CASSSTGGSANEKLFF

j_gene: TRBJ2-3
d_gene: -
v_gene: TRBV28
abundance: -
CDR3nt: TGTGCCAGCAGAGGAACGGGACGCACAGATACGCAGTATTTT
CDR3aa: CASRGTGRTDTQYF

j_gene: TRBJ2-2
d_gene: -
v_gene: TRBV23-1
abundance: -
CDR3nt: TGCGCCAGCAGTCAATCTATCCGTCACCGGGGAGCTGTTTTT
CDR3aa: CASSQSIRHRGAVF

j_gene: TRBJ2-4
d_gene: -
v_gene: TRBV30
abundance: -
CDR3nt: TGTGCCTGGAGGGCCGTAGCCAAAAACATTCAGTACTTC
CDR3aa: CAWRAVAKNIQYF

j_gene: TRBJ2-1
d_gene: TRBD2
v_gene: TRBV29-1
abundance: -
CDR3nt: TGCAGCGTTCTACTAGCGGGAGTCAAGTTCTTC
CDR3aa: CSVLLAGVKFF

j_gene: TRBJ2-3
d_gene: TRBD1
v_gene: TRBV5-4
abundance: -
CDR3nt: TGTGCCAGCAGCTTCGCCGACAGGGGGCAGGATACGCAGTATTTT
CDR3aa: CASSFADRGQDTQYF

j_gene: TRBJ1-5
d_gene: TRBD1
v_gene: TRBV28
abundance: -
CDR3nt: TGTGCCAGCAGTGATCAGGGGGCTGATCAGCCCCAGCATTTT
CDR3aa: CASSDQGADQPQHF

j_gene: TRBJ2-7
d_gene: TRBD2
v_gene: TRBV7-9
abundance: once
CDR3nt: TGTGCCAGCAGCCTCACGGGGGGGACCTACGAGCAGTACTTC
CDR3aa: CASSLTGGTYEQYF

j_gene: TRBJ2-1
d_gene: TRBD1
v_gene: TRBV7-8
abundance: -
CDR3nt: TGTGCCAGCAGCCCGACAGGGGATGAGCAGTTCTTC
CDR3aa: CASSPTGDEQFF

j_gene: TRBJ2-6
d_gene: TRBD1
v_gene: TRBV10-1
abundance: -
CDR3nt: TGCGCCAGCAGTGAGGGGACAGGGGGCTTTGGGGCCAACGTCCTGACTTTC
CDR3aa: CASSEGTGGFGANVLTF

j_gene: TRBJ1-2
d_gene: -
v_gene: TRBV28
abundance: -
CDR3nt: TGTGCCACCGATAACCAGGGCAAGGGCTACACCTTC
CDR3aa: CATDNQGKGYTF

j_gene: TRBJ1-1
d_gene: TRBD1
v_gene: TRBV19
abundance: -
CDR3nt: TGTGCCAGTAGTCCCCGACAGGGACAGAACACTGAAGCTTTCTTT
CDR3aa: CASSPRQGQNTEAFF

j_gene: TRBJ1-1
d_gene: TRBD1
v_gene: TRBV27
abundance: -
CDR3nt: TGTGCCAGCAGTTTATCGATCAGGGGGACTGAAGCTTTCTTT
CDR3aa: CASSLSIRGTEAFF

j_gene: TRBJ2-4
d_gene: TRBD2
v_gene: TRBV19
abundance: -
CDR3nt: TGTGCCAGTAGTACCCTGACTAGCGGGAGGGGAAACATTCAGTACTTC
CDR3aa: CASSTLTSGRGNIQYF